The 32 T cell receptor beta chains in this list originate from one sample, sequenced in a study of blood T cell repertoires in COVID-19 (TCRdb year 2020). Library preparation employed the immunoSEQ multiplex PCR assay. Not all clones reach the TCRdb copy of this immuneACCESS table, which keeps in-frame sequences only. Checked studies attribute under half of the gap to unresolved V genes and leave the rest unexplained. Within this sample are 300,000 to 450,000 clones, with around 87% of them counted one time only. About 2.9% of the sample belongs to the ten largest clones. The sequencing sample was made of peripheral blood. The receptor source for this set is a human donor in a cohort sampled during active COVID-19.

The sample holds a few counts of this clone. The V gene is TRBV4-1, the J gene TRBJ1-1; D is possibly TRBD1 (5 bases). CDR3 length equals 12 residues. V lost 1 base, J lost 11 bases, and 11 bases lay in between. Germline V gene sequence: CDR1 MGHRA, CDR2 YSYEKL. This chain's CDR3 is CASSQGVRVAFF. CDR3 coding DNA: TGCGCCAGCAGCCAAGGTGTCAGGGTGGCTTTCTTT.

The chain recombines TRBV15 with TRBJ2-7; the match to TRBD2 covers 7 bases. J was trimmed by 3 bases and V by 1 base; bases with no gene match: 3. This CDR3 is built from 14 residues. CDR1 LNHNV and CDR2 YYDKDF come from the germline V gene (reference sequence). As DNA, the CDR3 is TGTGCCACCAGCAGAGGCGGGACTATCTACGAGCAGTACTTC. Translating gives CATSRGGTIYEQYF.

V usage is TRBV30 and J usage is TRBJ2-1, with TRBD2 matching 14 bases. CDR1 and CDR2 (germline): GTSNPN, SVGIG (reference sequence). V was clipped by 2 bases and J by 8 bases; unmatched bases: 11. This CDR3 spans 17 amino acids. The CDR3 DNA reads TGTGCCTGGAGTCCACGGGGGACTAGCGGGAGTACGGATGAGCAGTTCTTC. Translated: CAWSPRGTSGSTDEQFF.

This rearrangement joins TRBV7-2 to TRBJ2-2; TRBD1 is a possible D gene (6 bases). With 6 bases removed from V and 0 bases from J, the gap between germline ends came to 8 bases. Germline V gives CDR1 SGHTA, CDR2 FQGNSA. This CDR3 has 14 amino acids. The CDR3 protein is CASRGTTNTGELFF. In nucleotides, the CDR3 is TGTGCCAGCAGGGGGACAACGAACACCGGGGAGCTGTTTTTT. Using reference TRBV7-2 and TRBJ2-2 for the parts outside the CDR3, the full variable domain is GAGVSQSPSNKVTEKGKDVELRCDPISGHTALYWYRQSLGQGLEFLIYFQGNSAPDKSGLPSDRFSAERTGGSVSTLTIQRTQQEDSAVYLCASRGTTNTGELFFGEGSRLTVL.

V gene TRBV5-1 combines with J gene TRBJ2-3; TRBD2 might be the D (7 bases). Trimming took 0 bases from V and 0 from J, leaving 17 bases between them. CDR1 and CDR2 from the germline V gene are SGHRS and YFSETQ. This CDR3 has 18 residues. The CDR3 spells CASSLEGSGGGSTDTQYF. The DNA for the CDR3 is TGCGCCAGCAGCTTGGAGGGGTCGGGGGGCGGCAGCACAGATACGCAGTATTTT.

The chain links TRBV5-1 to TRBJ1-2; D is perhaps TRBD1 (6 bases). The CDR3 covers 14 residues. Germline values: CDR1 SGHRS, CDR2 YFSETQ. V lost 1 base and J 6 bases, leaving 13 bases between the germline ends. For the CDR3, the DNA is TGCGCCAGCAGCTTGTCAGGGGTCGGAAATGGCTACACCTTC. Residues: CASSLSGVGNGYTF.

The CDR3 nucleotides are TGTGCCTATCGGGACAGGGAGGATCAGCCCCAGCATTTT. Residues: CAYRDREDQPQHF. This chain uses TRBV30 with TRBJ1-5; 9 bases map to TRBD1. CDR3 length: 13 amino acids. V shed 7 bases and J 5 bases; nucleotides not matched to a gene: 6. Germline CDR1 and CDR2: GTSNPN and SVGIG (reference sequence).

This rearrangement joins TRBV7-3 to TRBJ2-7, with 9 bases fitting TRBD1. Germline V lookup: CDR1 SGHTA, CDR2 FQGTGA. The length of the CDR3 is 15 residues. V was clipped by 5 bases and J by 0 bases; unmatched bases: 5. As DNA, the CDR3 is TGTGCCAGCAGCCTCGACAGGGGGAACTCCTACGAGCAGTACTTC. The encoded protein is CASSLDRGNSYEQYF.

This chain links TRBV27 with TRBJ1-4, with TRBD1 matching 9 bases. The junction had 7 bases not matched to a gene; V was cut back by 4 bases and J by 7 bases. The CDR3 runs 15 residues. Germline V gene data show CDR1 as MNHEY and CDR2 as SMNVEV (reference sequence). CDR3 region: CASSWGDRVGEKLFF. The CDR3 region has the DNA TGTGCCAGCAGTTGGGGGGACAGGGTGGGTGAAAAACTGTTTTTT. Full variable domain (remainder filled in from reference TRBV27 and TRBJ1-4): EAQVTQNPRYLITVTGKKLTVTCSQNMNHEYMSWYRQDPGLGLRQIYYSMNVEVTDKGDVPEGYKVSRKEKRNFPLILESPSPNQTSLYFCASSWGDRVGEKLFFGSGTQLSVL.

This chain connects TRBV19 to TRBJ1-1; D is unresolved. CDR3 size: 17 residues. Germline values: CDR1 LNHDA, CDR2 SQIVND (reference sequence). V was shortened by 8 bases and J by 1 base, with 23 bases between the two germline ends. DNA of the CDR3: TGTGCCAGTTTCGGTTTCGGACTGGGTGAGTCGAACACTGAAGCTTTCTTT. It yields the protein CASFGFGLGESNTEAFF.

The genes are TRBV5-5 and TRBJ1-1; the D gene is possibly TRBD1 (5 bases). V was pared by 5 bases and J by 4 bases, with 18 bases between. Germline V gives CDR1 SGHKS, CDR2 YYEKEE (reference sequence). The CDR3 is 15 amino acids. The CDR3 DNA is TGTGCCAGCAGTGGGACTTCACACGCCCGCACTGAAGCTTTCTTT. Translating it yields CASSGTSHARTEAFF.

This chain uses TRBV5-4 with TRBJ1-1; D is perhaps TRBD1 (6 bases). Germline lookup yields CDR1 SGHNT and CDR2 YYREEE (reference sequence). Between the trimmed V and J ends, which lost 7 bases and 6 bases, there was a span of 22 bases. The CDR3 sequence is 15 residues long. CDR3 nucleotide sequence: TGTGCCAGCTCTACCCTGGGGGGGGGCCTCGCTGAAGCTTTCTTT. The encoded protein is CASSTLGGGLAEAFF.

The chain is built from TRBV11-2 and TRBJ1-2; 8 positions match TRBD1. There are 13 residues in the CDR3. Trimming removed 5 bases from V and 8 bases from J; junction bases left unmatched: 7. The V gene's germline CDR1 is SGHAT and CDR2 FQNNGV. CDR3 protein: CASSPRTGMGYTF. Here the CDR3 DNA reads TGTGCCAGCAGCCCTAGGACAGGGATGGGCTACACCTTC.

This chain connects TRBV7-9 to TRBJ2-7, with D tentatively TRBD2 (5 bases). Trimming shortened V by 1 base and J by 5 bases, and 15 bases separated the two germline ends. The germline V gene has CDR1 SEHNR and CDR2 FQNEAQ (reference sequence). This CDR3 is built from 15 residues. CDR3: CASSLVVVGVHEQYF. In DNA form, the CDR3 reads TGTGCCAGCAGCTTAGTTGTTGTGGGAGTCCACGAGCAGTACTTC.

V gene TRBV7-2 combines with J gene TRBJ2-3; TRBD2 aligns across 9 bases. The CDR3 has 13 amino acids. Germline assignment: CDR1 SGHTA and CDR2 FQGNSA. With 5 bases clipped from V and 6 bases from J, the junction kept 3 bases outside the gene matches. The CDR3 coding sequence is TGTGCCAGCAGCCCAACTAGCGGGGATACGCAGTATTTT. Protein product: CASSPTSGDTQYF.

The V call is TRBV16, the J call TRBJ1-1, with D unresolved. The CDR3 has 14 residues. CDR1 is KGHSY, CDR2 FQNENV, per germline. V was shortened by 4 bases and J by 1 base, with 10 bases between the two germline ends. CDR3 coding DNA: TGTGCCAGCAGCCGCCTAGGAGGGAACACTGAAGCTTTCTTT. Translation gives CASSRLGGNTEAFF.

This clone was counted once. The CDR3 bases are TGTGCCAGCAGCCAACGAACAGCTATTCACACCGGGGAGCTGTTTTTT. Translating it yields CASSQRTAIHTGELFF. V gene TRBV14 combines with J gene TRBJ2-2; D is uncertain. Between the trimmed V and J ends, which lost 2 bases and 3 bases, there was a span of 13 bases. This CDR3 region has 16 residues. Germline V CDR1 and CDR2: SGHDN, FVKESK.

This chain uses TRBV27 with TRBJ1-6; D is perhaps TRBD1 (6 bases). Looked up from germline, CDR1 is MNHEY and CDR2 is SMNVEV (reference sequence). V lost 3 bases and J lost 14, with 26 bases in between. The CDR3 sequence is 17 residues long. CDR3 region: CASSLDSRQVSPGALHF. The CDR3 coding sequence is TGTGCCAGCAGTTTGGATTCACGACAGGTCTCACCTGGGGCCCTCCACTTT.

This clone came up a few times. The rearrangement uses TRBV5-1 and TRBJ2-3; perhaps TRBD1 as D (6 bases). CDR3 length: 16 residues. Trimming removed 4 bases from V and 0 bases from J, with 15 bases in between. Germline V CDR1 and CDR2: SGHRS, YFSETQ. CDR3 loop: CASSPGQNPSTDTQYF. CDR3 in DNA: TGCGCCAGCAGCCCCGGACAGAACCCTAGCACAGATACGCAGTATTTT.

The chain joins TRBV7-2 to TRBJ1-1; 7 bases agree with TRBD1. Germline CDR1 is SGHTA and CDR2 is FQGNSA. This CDR3 is 15 amino acids long. Trimming removed 3 bases from V and 5 bases from J; junction bases left unmatched: 9. DNA of the CDR3: TGTGCCAGCAGCTTGACAGGGTCTCAGGGGACTGAAGCTTTCTTT. Encoded protein: CASSLTGSQGTEAFF.

The gene calls are TRBV7-2 and TRBJ2-5, with no clear D. Trimming pared 1 base from V and 5 bases from J, leaving 11 bases between. The CDR3 spans 14 residues. Germline lookup yields CDR1 SGHTA and CDR2 FQGNSA. The CDR3 nucleotides are TGTGCCAGCAGCTTAGTGCCGGGTCGGGAGACCCAGTACTTC. Translating gives CASSLVPGRETQYF.

The chain couples TRBV4-2 to TRBJ2-3; 9 bases align to TRBD2. Trimming cost V 0 bases and J 2 bases; bases outside gene matches: 3. There are 16 residues in the CDR3. CDR1 LGHNA and CDR2 YNFKEQ come from the germline V gene. The CDR3 loop reads CASSQELAGATDTQYF. CDR3 DNA sequence: TGTGCCAGCAGCCAAGAATTAGCGGGGGCCACAGATACGCAGTATTTT.

This clone has only one observation. V gene TRBV5-1 combines with J gene TRBJ2-5; 9 nucleotides agree with TRBD2. This CDR3 has 16 residues. J lost 0 bases, V lost 0 bases, and 3 bases had no gene match. Germline CDR1 reads SGHRS; CDR2 reads YFSETQ. CDR3: CASSLGAGGNQETQYF. CDR3 DNA: TGCGCCAGCAGCTTGGGAGCGGGGGGTAACCAAGAGACCCAGTACTTC. The variable domain in full, with the rest retrieved from reference TRBV5-1 and TRBJ2-5, is KAGVTQTPRYLIKTRGQQVTLSCSPISGHRSVSWYQQTPGQGLQFLFEYFSETQRNKGNFPGRFSGRQFSNSRSEMNVSTLELGDSALYLCASSLGAGGNQETQYFGPGTRLLVL.

The chain employs TRBV19 and TRBJ2-3; D might be TRBD2 (5 bases). Germline-derived CDR1 and CDR2 are LNHDA and SQIVND (reference sequence). This CDR3 spans 15 amino acids. V was clipped by 1 base and J by 4 bases, with 12 bases between them. In nucleotides, the CDR3 is TGTGCCAGTAGTATAGGGAGGTCGGGTCCAGATACGCAGTATTTT. This gives the protein CASSIGRSGPDTQYF. Full variable domain (missing parts from reference TRBV19 and TRBJ2-3): DGGITQSPKYLFRKEGQNVTLSCEQNLNHDAMYWYRQDPGQGLRLIYYSQIVNDFQKGDIAEGYSVSREKKESFPLTVTSAQKNPTAFYLCASSIGRSGPDTQYFGPGTRLTVL.

This chain joins TRBV9 and TRBJ2-7; D is perhaps TRBD1 (6 bases). V was shortened by 4 bases and J by 2 bases, with 13 bases between the two germline ends. The CDR3 runs 14 residues. Germline loops: CDR1 SGDLS, CDR2 YYNGEE. As DNA, the CDR3 is TGTGCCAGCAGCACTACAGGGCAGGCCTACGAGCAGTACTTC. Amino acids: CASSTTGQAYEQYF.

J is TRBJ2-3 and V is TRBV13; TRBD1 matches 7 bases. CDR3 length: 15 residues. The V gene's germline CDR1 is PRHDT and CDR2 FYEKMQ (reference sequence). V was clipped by 5 bases and J by 2 bases; unmatched bases: 7. In DNA form, the CDR3 reads TGTGCCAGCAGCCCCTGGACAGGCATCACAGATACGCAGTATTTT. Encoded protein: CASSPWTGITDTQYF.

CDR3 nucleotides: TGCGCCAGCAGCCAAGAATTCAGGGTCGTCTACAATGAGCAGTTCTTC. Its translation is CASSQEFRVVYNEQFF. The gene calls are TRBV4-1 and TRBJ2-1; TRBD1 might be the D (5 bases). V was pared by 0 bases and J by 3 bases, with 12 bases between. In germline, CDR1 is MGHRA, CDR2 YSYEKL. The CDR3 is 16 residues long.

This clone was found many times. The chain is built from TRBV6-6 and TRBJ2-7; D is perhaps TRBD2 (5 bases). The ends were cut back, 0 bases at V and 0 bases at J, with 6 bases in the middle. The CDR3 length is 14 residues. Germline-derived CDR1 and CDR2 are MNHNY and SVGAGI (reference sequence). CDR3 in amino acids: CASSYSTSSYEQYF. The CDR3 coding sequence is TGTGCCAGCAGTTACTCAACTAGCTCCTACGAGCAGTACTTC.

The chain employs TRBV28 and TRBJ2-7; 9 bases align to TRBD2. The J segment lost 0 bases and the V segment lost 5 bases, leaving 5 bases of the junction unmatched. This CDR3 is 15 amino acids long. The germline CDR1 and CDR2 sequences are MDHEN and SYDVKM. CDR3 sequence (DNA): TGTGCCAGCAGTAGCCCGACTAGCGGCTCCTACGAGCAGTACTTC. The encoded protein is CASSSPTSGSYEQYF.

The chain couples TRBV29-1 to TRBJ1-3; D remains ambiguous. CDR3 length equals 13 residues. The germline CDR1 and CDR2 sequences are SQVTM and ANQGSEA. Trimming removed 4 bases at V and 0 bases at J, with 7 bases between. The CDR3 bases are TGCAGCGTTGTCCGGGGCTCTGGAAACACCATATATTTT. Amino acids: CSVVRGSGNTIYF.

The rearrangement joins TRBV28 to TRBJ1-2; 8 bases line up with TRBD1. This CDR3 spans 17 amino acids. The ends lost 6 bases at V and 4 bases at J; junction bases unmatched: 16. Per the germline V gene, CDR1 is MDHEN and CDR2 is SYDVKM. DNA of the CDR3: TGTGCCAGCAGACCCACAGCGACCAGGGGGCTCGGCTATGGCTACACCTTC. Translation gives CASRPTATRGLGYGYTF.

This clone was seen just once. V gene TRBV5-1 combines with J gene TRBJ2-1; D is uncertain. The CDR3 has 16 amino acids. The germline CDR1 and CDR2 sequences are SGHRS and YFSETQ. Trimming removed 0 bases from V and 9 bases from J, with 19 bases in between. The CDR3 coding sequence is TGCGCCAGCAGCTTGGGGTACGACGAGCTAGTCAGTGAGCAGTTCTTC. Translating it yields CASSLGYDELVSEQFF.